Below, 32 T cell receptor beta chains from the same sample are listed, as sequenced in a study of CD8 T cells in ankylosing spondylitis. Study-wide points: Seemingly characteristic of ankylosing spondylitis blood was a TCR beta motif consisting of under 10 highly homologous variants.

TCRdb re-derived calls from the 5' RACE reads in MiXCR, one entry per CDR3 protein. The table lists 400,000 to 450,000 distinct CDR3 sequences, roughly 17% of them singletons. For these receptors, no antigen is known. The source material was blood, either unsorted or a sorted T cell fraction (not recorded which). The receptors stem from a male donor with ankylosing spondylitis.

A few counts support this clonotype. The V and J genes are TRBV29-1 and TRBJ1-2; 10 bases line up with TRBD1. The CDR3 contains 15 residues. From germline, CDR1 is SQVTM and CDR2 ANQGSEA. J was trimmed by 4 bases and V by 4 bases; bases with no gene match: 9. This chain's CDR3 is CSVGGQGGTLYGYTF. The CDR3, as DNA: TGCAGCGTTGGAGGACAGGGGGGAACCCTCTATGGCTACACCTTC.

This rearrangement joins TRBV12-3 or TRBV12-4 to TRBJ1-1; no clear D gene. V was pared by 3 bases and J by 5 bases, with 7 bases between. The CDR3 length is 12 residues. The CDR3 protein is CASSFRVTEAFF. CDR3 DNA sequence: TGTGCCAGCAGTTTTAGGGTTACTGAAGCTTTCTTT.

This clonotype has only a few counts. V and J are TRBV5-1 and TRBJ2-3, with 11 bases identical to TRBD2. The V segment lost 4 bases and the J segment 5 bases; nucleotides outside the gene matches: 3. This CDR3 is built from 14 residues. Germline assignment: CDR1 SGHRS and CDR2 YFSETQ. The CDR3 bases are TGCGCCAGCAGCCCGACTAGCGGGGTAGATACGCAGTATTTT. It is translated as CASSPTSGVDTQYF.

Many counts were recorded for this clonotype. This rearrangement joins TRBV12-3 or TRBV12-4 to TRBJ2-3; no reliable D call. The CDR3 runs 13 residues. V dropped 2 bases and J dropped 11 bases, with 14 bases sitting between them. The CDR3 sequence: CASSLIVSFRQYF. The DNA of the CDR3 is TGTGCCAGCAGTTTAATCGTAAGCTTTAGGCAGTATTTT.

This clonotype has just a few counts. The CDR3 DNA follows: TGTGCCAGCAGCTTATACGGACAGGGGTTCCACGAGCAGTACTTC. It codes for CASSLYGQGFHEQYF. The chain carries TRBV7-2 and TRBJ2-7; 9 positions match TRBD1. CDR3 length: 15 amino acids. The germline gives CDR1 SGHTA, CDR2 FQGNSA. The trim removed 2 bases at V and 5 bases at J, leaving 7 bases unmatched.

This clonotype was counted a few times. The genes are TRBV29-1 and TRBJ1-2; 8 positions match TRBD1. The CDR3 spans 14 residues. The V segment lost 2 bases and the J segment 8 bases; nucleotides outside the gene matches: 10. Looked up from germline, CDR1 is SQVTM and CDR2 is ANQGSEA. CDR3 protein: CSVEPGGSPRGYTF. The CDR3 DNA reads as TGCAGCGTTGAACCAGGGGGCTCGCCCCGCGGCTACACCTTC.

In its sample, this clonotype was seen a few times. The rearrangement joins TRBV3-1 to TRBJ1-1; maybe TRBD1 (6 bases). The CDR3 is 14 residues long. V was cut by 0 bases and J by 7 bases, with 12 bases left in between. CDR1 and CDR2 (germline): LGHDT, YNNKEL (reference sequence). CDR3 DNA sequence: TGTGCCAGCAGCCAAGATAACAGGGTAGGTGAAGCTTTCTTT. Its protein is CASSQDNRVGEAFF.

The V and J genes are TRBV5-1 and TRBJ2-1; 13 positions match TRBD2. V was pared by 2 bases and J by 9 bases, with 11 bases of the junction left unmatched. From germline, CDR1 is SGHRS and CDR2 YFSETQ. This CDR3 has 17 residues. CDR3 bases: TGCGCCAGCAGCTTACCAGCACTAGCGGGGGGGCTGGGTGAGCAGTTCTTC. Amino acid sequence: CASSLPALAGGLGEQFF.

This clonotype was observed a handful of times. An end of the junction does not agree with germline; a read error may underlie this. The rearrangement uses TRBV15 and TRBJ2-1; TRBD1 aligns across 7 bases. Germline lookup yields CDR1 LNHNV and CDR2 YYDKDF (reference sequence). The CDR3 totals 13 residues. DNA for the CDR3: TGTGCCACCAGCGGAGACAGGGTCGATGAGCAGTTCTTC. This encodes CATSGDRVDEQFF. The full variable domain, with the rest looked up from reference TRBV15 and TRBJ2-1, is DAMVIQNPRYQVTQFGKPVTLSCSQTLNHNVMYWYQQKSSQAPKLLFHYYDKDFNNEADTPDNFQSRRPNTSFCFLDIRSPGLGDTAMYLCATSGDRVDEQFFGPGTRLTVL.

This clonotype was counted a few times. The rearrangement links TRBV5-1 to TRBJ2-1, with a weak D call TRBD2 (6 bases). Trimming shortened V by 6 bases and J by 5 bases, and 15 bases separated the two germline ends. CDR3 size: 14 residues. Germline CDR1 is SGHRS and CDR2 is YFSETQ. CDR3 region: CASNTGGIDNEQFF. The CDR3 nucleotides are TGCGCCAGCAACACCGGGGGTATAGACAATGAGCAGTTCTTC.

The chain employs TRBV20-1 and TRBJ2-3; D tentatively fits TRBD1 or TRBD2 (5 bases each). Looked up from germline, CDR1 is DFQATT and CDR2 is SNEGSKA (reference sequence). CDR3 length: 15 residues. V dropped 3 bases and J dropped 6 bases, with 19 bases sitting between them. The CDR3 region has the DNA TGCAGTGCTAGTAAGCTCGGGGACCCGCGGGATACGCAGTATTTT. It yields the protein CSASKLGDPRDTQYF.

This chain links TRBV30 with TRBJ2-1; D may be TRBD1 (6 bases). This CDR3 has 13 residues. The V gene lost 4 bases and the J gene lost 4 bases, with 11 bases spanning the gap. In germline, CDR1 is GTSNPN, CDR2 SVGIG (reference sequence). The CDR3 here is CAWKQGQYNEQFF. Here the CDR3 DNA reads TGTGCCTGGAAGCAAGGACAGTACAATGAGCAGTTCTTC.

The chain uses TRBV6-5 and TRBJ2-5, with 12 bases that match TRBD2. Germline V gene lookup returns CDR1 MNHEY and CDR2 SVGAGI. Losses at the gene ends were 4 bases for V and 5 bases for J; bases not matched to a gene: 8. CDR3 length: 16 residues. The CDR3, as DNA: TGTGCCAGCAGTTCCCGGACTAGCGGGATTGGGGAGACCCAGTACTTC. It encodes CASSSRTSGIGETQYF.

The chain couples TRBV4-1 to TRBJ2-1, with TRBD2 identical over 10 bases. Germline V CDR1 and CDR2: MGHRA, YSYEKL. The CDR3 loop spans 17 amino acids. V shed 3 bases, J shed 2 bases, and the junction held 7 bases outside the gene matches. The DNA for the CDR3 is TGCGCCAGCAGCCAGCCCGTCCTAGCGGGGGCCTACAATGAGCAGTTCTTC. Its translation: CASSQPVLAGAYNEQFF.

The chain carries TRBV28 and TRBJ2-1; D gene unclear. Germline CDR1 reads MDHEN; CDR2 reads SYDVKM. V lost 2 bases, J lost 6 bases, and 14 bases lay in between. CDR3 length equals 15 residues. CDR3 sequence: CASSLTFDSINEQFF. For the CDR3, the DNA is TGTGCCAGCAGTTTAACCTTTGATAGTATCAATGAGCAGTTCTTC.

This clonotype appeared a few times. The chain's CDR3 is CASSEISSGNTIYF. CDR3 nucleotides: TGTGCCAGCAGTGAAATAAGCTCTGGAAACACCATATATTTT. This chain connects TRBV6-1 to TRBJ1-3, with D uncertain. Trimming left V 2 bases short and J 0 bases short, with 5 bases between. CDR1 and CDR2 from the germline V gene are MNHNS and SASEGT. The CDR3 runs to 14 residues.

The CDR3 DNA sequence: TGTGCCAGCTCACCCCAGGGACAGGGGTTTGTGGACTGTGGCTACACCTTC. It yields the protein CASSPQGQGFVDCGYTF. The J gene is TRBJ1-2, the V gene TRBV18; 10 bases agree with TRBD1. This CDR3 contains 17 residues. Germline trimming cut 3 bases from V and 7 bases from J; bases unmatched to any gene: 14. The germline V gene encodes CDR1 KGHSH and CDR2 LQKENI.

V is TRBV14 and J is TRBJ1-2; D remains ambiguous. The CDR3 is 11 amino acids. Germline V lookup: CDR1 SGHDN, CDR2 FVKESK. V dropped 4 bases and J dropped 9 bases, with 9 bases sitting between them. DNA of the CDR3: TGTGCCAGCAGCCCCCTACCCAGCTACACCTTC. Amino acids: CASSPLPSYTF.

This clonotype came up a few times. This rearrangement joins TRBV6-5 to TRBJ2-3; D not resolved. The CDR3 totals 12 residues. Trimming removed 5 bases from V and 5 bases from J, with 8 bases in between. Germline values: CDR1 MNHEY, CDR2 SVGAGI. CDR3 nucleotide sequence: TGTGCCAGCAGTCCCGAAGGAGATACGCAGTATTTT. It codes for CASSPEGDTQYF.

The CDR3 DNA reads as TGTGCCAGCAGTCCCCAAAACACCGGACTATTAGATGGCACAGATACGCAGTATTTT. Its protein is CASSPQNTGLLDGTDTQYF. The genes are TRBV6-1 and TRBJ2-3; D possibly corresponds to TRBD2 (6 bases). Germline loops: CDR1 MNHNS, CDR2 SASEGT. CDR3 length: 19 amino acids. The V end was cut by 5 bases, the J end by 1 base, with 25 bases between.

The rearrangement links TRBV20-1 to TRBJ2-1; 13 nucleotides align to TRBD2. The CDR3 is made up of 14 amino acids. Germline V CDR1 and CDR2: DFQATT, SNEGSKA (reference sequence). Trimming removed 7 bases from V and 1 base from J; junction bases left unmatched: 1. The CDR3, as DNA: TGCAGTGGGGGACTAGCGGGATCCTACAATGAGCAGTTCTTC. Translation: CSGGLAGSYNEQFF.

Regarding this clonotype: At one of its ends the junction is not consistent with the germline gene, which may arise from a read error. The genes are TRBV12-3 or TRBV12-4 and TRBJ2-2; the D call may be TRBD1 or TRBD2 (7 bases each). The CDR3 spans 17 residues. CDR3 coding DNA: TGTGCCATCAGTTTCGAGCCGACAGGGACTACGACCGGGGAGCTGTTTTTT. Protein: CAISFEPTGTTTGELFF.

This chain uses TRBV6-1 with TRBJ2-7; 7 positions match TRBD1. The germline CDR1 and CDR2 sequences are MNHNS and SASEGT. This CDR3 is built from 15 residues. V shed 6 bases and J 3 bases; nucleotides not matched to a gene: 11. DNA of the CDR3: TGTGCCAGCAGAAATTCCAGGGGGTCGAACTACGAGCAGTACTTC. This gives the protein CASRNSRGSNYEQYF.

The J gene is TRBJ2-7, the V gene TRBV12-3 or TRBV12-4, with TRBD2 matching over 12 bases. Trimming removed 6 bases from V and 4 bases from J; junction bases left unmatched: 16. This CDR3 comprises 18 residues. The CDR3 loop is CASSPRGLAGGRGYEQYF. The CDR3 DNA reads as TGTGCCAGCAGCCCACGGGGACTAGCGGGCGGAAGGGGGTACGAGCAGTACTTC.

The rearrangement joins TRBV29-1 to TRBJ2-7, with a possible D match to TRBD1 (6 bases). Germline loops: CDR1 SQVTM, CDR2 ANQGSEA. The V and J ends lost 6 bases and 0 bases respectively, with 9 bases between them. The CDR3 extends over 12 amino acids. CDR3 coding DNA: TGCAGCGTCGTACAGGGCTCCTACGAGCAGTACTTC. This sequence encodes CSVVQGSYEQYF.

The sample holds many counts of this clonotype. The chain combines TRBV12-3 or TRBV12-4 with TRBJ1-5; D perhaps matches TRBD1 (5 bases). Trimming stripped 6 bases from V and 2 bases from J, with 14 bases between. The CDR3 has 15 amino acids. The CDR3 region is CASSLDSGGNQPQHF. CDR3 nucleotide sequence: TGTGCCAGCAGCCTGGACTCGGGGGGCAATCAGCCCCAGCATTTT.

The J gene is TRBJ1-5, the V gene TRBV7-2, with 9 bases lining up with TRBD1. CDR3 length: 15 residues. Germline assignment: CDR1 SGHTA and CDR2 FQGNSA. The junction had 5 bases not matched to a gene; V was cut back by 4 bases and J by 4 bases. CDR3 coding DNA: TGTGCCAGCAGCTCCGGGACAGGGACGAATCAGCCCCAGCATTTT. Translating gives CASSSGTGTNQPQHF.

CDR3 coding DNA: TGTGCCAGCAGCCCCCTCAATGGGGCAAGCACAGATACGCAGTATTTT. This encodes CASSPLNGASTDTQYF. The chain has TRBV7-9 and TRBJ2-3; D might be TRBD1 (5 bases). Per the germline V gene, CDR1 is SEHNR and CDR2 is FQNEAQ (reference sequence). Trimming left V 5 bases short and J 0 bases short, with 15 bases between. CDR3 length equals 16 residues.

This rearrangement joins TRBV29-1 to TRBJ1-5, with TRBD1 identical over 7 bases. The CDR3 spans 15 residues. The ends lost 4 bases at V and 0 bases at J; junction bases unmatched: 6. Germline-derived CDR1 and CDR2 are SQVTM and ANQGSEA. CDR3 in amino acids: CSVAQGSDSNQPQHF. CDR3 nucleotide sequence: TGCAGCGTTGCACAGGGGTCAGATAGCAATCAGCCCCAGCATTTT.

In its sample, this clonotype was seen many times. The chain links TRBV2 to TRBJ1-5; a possible D gene is TRBD1 (5 bases). The CDR3 totals 14 residues. Germline CDR1 SNHLY, CDR2 FYNNEI. Trimming removed 8 bases at V and 6 bases at J, with 17 bases between. CDR3 sequence: CASSPGMDGQPQHF. CDR3 nucleotides: TGTGCCAGCTCTCCAGGGATGGATGGTCAGCCCCAGCATTTT.

V is TRBV6-1 and J is TRBJ1-1, with 8 bases that match TRBD1. Germline assignment: CDR1 MNHNS and CDR2 SASEGT. V shed 3 bases, J shed 3 bases, and the junction held 3 bases outside the gene matches. The CDR3 consists of 14 residues. The CDR3 reads CASSDTGGYTEAFF. The CDR3 coding sequence is TGTGCCAGCAGTGATACAGGGGGTTACACTGAAGCTTTCTTT.

At least ten counts were recorded for this clonotype. The chain has TRBV29-1 and TRBJ1-2, with TRBD1 matching over 7 bases. The CDR3 consists of 12 residues. Germline V gene sequence: CDR1 SQVTM, CDR2 ANQGSEA. The junction had 5 bases not matched to a gene; V was cut back by 7 bases and J by 3 bases. The CDR3 protein is CSADRDDYGYTF. CDR3 in DNA: TGCAGCGCCGACAGGGATGACTATGGCTACACCTTC.